Sequencing of this T cell receptor beta chain was carried out in a study of beta chain features in type 1 diabetes. Every isolated RNA sample was fully reverse transcribed, so sequencing captured expressed TCRB transcripts. Read counts averaged roughly 4 million for samples of naive, central memory and regulatory T cells. Produced via immunoSEQ multiplex PCR; TCRdb's table is partial and in-frame only. The sample comprises around 340,000 clones, around 9.7% of which are singletons, and over 0.95% rests with the top ten. V was trimmed by 0 bases and J by 9 bases, leaving 15 bases between them. This CDR3 has 14 residues. In its sample, this clone was seen a few times. The antigen remains undetermined. Findings and limits, study-wide: In all four CD4+ subsets, TCRB CDR3 length was significantly, moderately reduced in type 1 diabetes. PCR may have favored shorter templates equally in patients and controls. Within the patient group, naive, central memory and Treg TCRB repertoires appeared more similar to each other than within healthy donors.

Sequenced material: central memory CD4+ T cells from blood. The V and J genes are TRBV6-7 and TRBJ2-7; a weak D match, TRBD1 (6 bases). Being an ORF, TRBV6-7 has a function that is uncertain. This receptor was obtained from a man under 40 with type 1 diabetes. The CDR3, as DNA: TGTGCCAGCAGTTACTCGTTTCTTGGGGGCTGGCAGTACTTC. Protein product: CASSYSFLGGWQYF.